This T cell receptor (beta chain) was sequenced in a study of graft-versus-host responses after intestinal transplantation. Broader study findings: Clonal ratios of graft-versus-host to host-versus-graft in allografts were high for patients exhibiting graft-donor T cell macrochimerism.

Using immunoSEQ multiplex PCR, the repertoire was profiled, and TCRdb retains in-frame clones only, with some absent. The table lists 11,000 or so clones, roughly 90% of them singletons. With regard to this clone: The antigen is unknown.

Time point specified: postoperative day 105 after intestinal transplantation (dayNNNN = postoperative day). V lost 1 base and J lost 10; bases outside the gene matches: 5. The CDR3 loop spans 14 amino acids. CDR1 and CDR2 (germline): SGHRS, YFSETQ. Sequenced here: PBMCs, sampled 105 days after intestinal transplantation. The source of this sequence is a human patient who received an intestinal transplant, so some T cells may come from the graft donor. The chain combines TRBV5-1 with TRBJ2-1; TRBD2 aligns across 10 bases. Here the CDR3 reads CASSLLAGDREQFF. The CDR3, as DNA: TGCGCCAGCAGCTTGCTAGCGGGGGACCGGGAGCAGTTCTTC.